This TCR beta chain was recovered during a study of cytotoxic CD8 clonotypes in ibrutinib-treated CLL. General study findings and limits: Age-matched healthy donor levels were exceeded by baseline clonality, which tracked circulating CD8+ T-cell counts.

V dropped 4 bases and J dropped 5 bases, with 13 bases sitting between them. From germline, CDR1 is SGHRS and CDR2 YFSETQ. The CDR3 runs 14 residues. For this clone: The target antigen is unknown.

Sequencing used immunoSEQ multiplex PCR; TCRdb keeps in-frame clones, though not all of them. The sample carries over 200,000 clones, about four fifths recorded once. This receptor was identified in a human donor with chronic lymphocytic leukemia. The starting material was PBMCs, obtained after 12 months of ibrutinib treatment. The chain joins TRBV5-1 to TRBJ2-4; D gene unclear. In DNA, the CDR3 is TGCGCCAGCAGCCTTAGTGCGGCCCAAAACATTCAGTACTTC. Protein product: CASSLSAAQNIQYF.